This TCR beta chain came from a study of blood T cell repertoires in COVID-19. Seattle researchers signed up patients amid active infection and tracked them longitudinally. Libraries were prepared by immunoSEQ multiplex PCR; TCRdb keeps only in-frame clonotypes and omits some of them. The repertoire consists of 350,000 or so clones, with roughly 90% occurring once and the leading ten covering under 5%. V was shortened by 1 base and J by 4 bases, with 14 bases between the two germline ends. CDR3 length: 16 amino acids. Germline CDR1 and CDR2: MNHEY and SVGAGI. The V and J genes are TRBV6-5 and TRBJ2-1; D perhaps matches TRBD2 (7 bases). The sequence derives from a woman aged 55-70 years with COVID-19, enrolled during active disease. The source material was peripheral blood. The CDR3, as DNA: TGTGCCAGCAGTTACTATAACGGGGGGCCATACAATGAGCAGTTCTTC. Amino acids: CASSYYNGGPYNEQFF.